Reported below is one T cell receptor (beta chain). The antigen is not known. This specimen belongs to a study of OX40 agonist ivuxolimab in advanced cancers. Points from the study as a whole: Normalized expansion of T-cell clones was also low for some nonresponders.

The ends were cut back, 5 bases at V and 8 bases at J, with 16 bases in the middle. This CDR3 comprises 14 residues. From germline, CDR1 is MNHEY and CDR2 SMNVEV (reference sequence). Assay: immunoSEQ multiplex PCR; the TCRdb copy retains only in-frame clones and omits some. The table lists more than 55,000 clones, more than 75% of them singletons. The specimen was CD4+ or CD8+ T cells sorted from blood, collected in a trial of the OX40 agonist ivuxolimab. The V call is TRBV27, the J call TRBJ2-1; unclear D gene. This TCR came from an adult with an advanced solid tumor such as melanoma, head and neck, liver or kidney cancer. The CDR3 here is CASSVGEIVDEQFF. CDR3 nucleotide sequence: TGTGCCAGCAGTGTAGGCGAGATCGTCGATGAGCAGTTCTTC.